Listed here are 4 T cell receptor beta chains from one sample, sequenced in a study of human T cells and chemical hapten exposure. Described time point: healthy volunteer bleed at 6 weeks. Extraction yielded total RNA from whole blood (unfractionated). TCRdb re-called the RACE reads through MiXCR, storing one row per CDR3 protein. The sample lists about 80,000 distinct CDR3 sequences, around 9.3% occurring once. The sequenced sample was whole blood. The origin of the receptors is a female donor in good health. Some clones in this sample may be carry-over from other donors' samples.

This clonotype was counted between two and nine times. The chain employs TRBV19 and TRBJ2-1, with unresolved D. This CDR3 is built from 17 residues. Germline lookup yields CDR1 LNHDA and CDR2 SQIVND (reference sequence). Trimming removed 1 base from V and 6 bases from J, with 19 bases in between. CDR3 region: CASSIVARANSGNEQFF. The CDR3 region has the DNA TGTGCCAGTAGTATAGTTGCTAGGGCCAATTCTGGCAATGAGCAGTTCTTC.

Points on this clonotype: A much larger clone sits a single nucleotide away, making a read error possible. The chain employs TRBV13 and TRBJ2-3; D not resolved. Looked up from germline, CDR1 is PRHDT and CDR2 is FYEKMQ (reference sequence). There are 16 residues in the CDR3. CDR3 sequence (DNA): TGTGTCAGCAGCTTATATGTTTCGGCAGCTCGAGATACGCAGTATTTT. Translated, it gives CVSSLYVSAARDTQYF.

The rearrangement links TRBV12-3 or TRBV12-4 to TRBJ2-7, with 9 bases that match TRBD1. Trimming took 5 bases from V and 6 from J; bases not matched to a gene: 5. CDR3 length equals 13 residues. Here the CDR3 DNA reads TGTGCCAGCAGTCAACAGGGGGCGTCCGAGCAGTACTTC. It codes for CASSQQGASEQYF.

The rearrangement joins TRBV9 to TRBJ2-1, with TRBD2 as a possible D gene (6 bases). Germline lookup yields CDR1 SGDLS and CDR2 YYNGEE. The CDR3 runs to 13 residues. The ends were cut back, 3 bases at V and 13 bases at J, with 17 bases in the middle. The CDR3 sequence is CASSGGGVQAQFF. The CDR3 nucleotides read TGTGCCAGCAGCGGAGGAGGGGTGCAGGCCCAGTTCTTC.